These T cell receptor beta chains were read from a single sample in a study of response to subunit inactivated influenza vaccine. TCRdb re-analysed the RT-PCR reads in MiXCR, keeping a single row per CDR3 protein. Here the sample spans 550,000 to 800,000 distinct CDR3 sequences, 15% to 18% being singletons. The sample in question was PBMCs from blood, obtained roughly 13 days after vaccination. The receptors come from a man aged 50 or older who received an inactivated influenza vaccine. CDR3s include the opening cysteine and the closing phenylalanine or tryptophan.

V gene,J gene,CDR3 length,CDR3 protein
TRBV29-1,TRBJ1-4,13,CSVDLEGGEKLFF
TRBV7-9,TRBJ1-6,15,CASTTGSSYNSPLHF
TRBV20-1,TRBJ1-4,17,CSARDQGGTGPFEKLFF
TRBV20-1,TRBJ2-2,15,CSARRSGRYFGELFF
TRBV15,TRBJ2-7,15,CATSRRPGASYEQYF
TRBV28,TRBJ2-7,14,CASTVGTRVFEQYF
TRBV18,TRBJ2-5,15,CASSPGTGEEETQYF
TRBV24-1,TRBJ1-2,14,CATSDWSGRYGYTF
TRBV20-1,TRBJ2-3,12,CSATDYLHTQYF
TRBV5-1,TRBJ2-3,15,CASSLAWGATDTQYF
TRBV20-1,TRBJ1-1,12,CSARVQGAPAFF
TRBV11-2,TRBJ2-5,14,CASSLGAGRETQYF
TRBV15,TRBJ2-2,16,CATSRDWGQDTGELFF
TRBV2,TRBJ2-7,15,CASKWSGLRSYEQYF
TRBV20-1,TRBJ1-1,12,CSAPTGGTEAFF
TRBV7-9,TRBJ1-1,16,CASSFRGGQGNTEAFF
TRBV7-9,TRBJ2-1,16,CASSPTGGSSYIEQFF
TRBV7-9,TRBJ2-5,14,CASSLGRGRETQYF
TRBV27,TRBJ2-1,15,CASGITGTPYNEQFF
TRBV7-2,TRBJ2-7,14,CASKASGGSYEQYF
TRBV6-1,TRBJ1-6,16,CASSRDARSYNSPLHF
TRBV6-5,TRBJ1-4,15,CASSYGGTQRQKLFF
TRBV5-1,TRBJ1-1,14,CASSPLAQATEAFF
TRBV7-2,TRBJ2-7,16,CASSLAWQSYSYEQYF
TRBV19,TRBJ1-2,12,CASRDFNNGYTF
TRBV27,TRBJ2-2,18,CASSPLPGSRANTGELFF
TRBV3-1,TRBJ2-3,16,CASSLPGDSYTDTQYF
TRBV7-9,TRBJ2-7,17,CASSPALFGDKAYEQYF
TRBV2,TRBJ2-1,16,CASIYGTSGYYNEQFF
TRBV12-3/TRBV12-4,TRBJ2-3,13,CATWGLPTDTQYF
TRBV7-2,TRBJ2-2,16,CASSLGTGTNTGELFF
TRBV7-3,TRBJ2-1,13,CASSDAGYNEQFF
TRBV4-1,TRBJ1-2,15,CASSQEPDWSYGYTF
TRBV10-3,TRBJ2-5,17,CAISDPGLAGWEETQYF
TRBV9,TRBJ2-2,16,CASSVAVTSFGGELFF
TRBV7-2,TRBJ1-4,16,CASSLNSQGTNEKLFF
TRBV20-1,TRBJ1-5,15,CSARTTPDSNQPQHF
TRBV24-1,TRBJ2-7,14,CATSDLRPGGEQYF
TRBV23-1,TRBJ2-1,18,CASSQPSEAGALRNEQFF
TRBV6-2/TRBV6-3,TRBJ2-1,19,CASSYPPWTSGNSYNEQFF
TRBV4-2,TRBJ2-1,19,CASSREFGTSGSWSNEQFF